A selection of T cell receptor beta chains follows, all from one sample in a study of beta chain features in type 1 diabetes. The table came from immunoSEQ multiplex PCR; TCRdb's copy has only in-frame clones and leaves some out. The data show hundreds of thousands of clones, over 14% seen once. Sequenced material: naive CD4+ T cells from blood. These receptors all stem from a man in his late teens or twenties with type 1 diabetes. CDR3s include the opening cysteine and the closing phenylalanine or tryptophan. D genes are given only for firm matches. Size values are once, few and many counts, or a class for expanded clones, and some rows have none.

>TRBJ2-7|TRBV30|NA|few
CAWRTALGGGKTYEQYF
TGTGCCTGGAGGACGGCATTAGGGGGGGGGAAAACCTACGAGCAGTACTTC
>TRBJ2-2|TRBV5-6|NA|NA
CASSFFGNTGELFF
TGTGCCAGCAGCTTTTTCGGGAACACCGGGGAGCTGTTTTTT
>TRBJ2-5|TRBV25-1|NA|few
CASSNRDTQETQYF
TGTGCCAGCAGCAATCGGGACACCCAAGAGACCCAGTACTTC
>TRBJ2-7|TRBV1|NA|NA
CTSSHWEVARADEQYF
TGCACCAGCAGCCACTGGGAGGTCGCCAGGGCGGACGAGCAGTACTTC
>TRBJ1-1|TRBV9|TRBD1|NA
CASSPRGGYEAFF
TGTGCCAGCAGCCCCAGAGGGGGCTATGAAGCTTTCTTT
>TRBJ2-3|TRBV19|TRBD1|few
CASRETGATDTQYF
TGTGCCAGTAGGGAGACAGGGGCCACAGATACGCAGTATTTT
>TRBJ2-5|TRBV5-4|NA|NA
CASSLRNQETQYF
TGTGCCAGCAGCCTAAGAAACCAAGAGACCCAGTACTTC
>TRBJ2-7|TRBV5-1|TRBD1|NA
CASRWAGGYYEQYF
TGCGCCAGCAGATGGGCAGGGGGCTACTACGAGCAGTACTTC
>TRBJ2-7|TRBV18|TRBD1|few
CASSSGQFHEQYF
TGTGCCAGCTCATCGGGACAGTTCCACGAGCAGTACTTC
>TRBJ2-3|TRBV7-9|NA|few
CASSRRGRDLSDTQYF
TGTGCCAGCAGCCGTCGAGGCAGGGATTTGTCAGATACGCAGTATTTT
>TRBJ2-7|TRBV7-9|NA|NA
CASSNTGYSYEQYF
TGTGCCAGCAGCAACACAGGGTATTCCTACGAGCAGTACTTC
>TRBJ1-6|TRBV19|NA|NA
CASSTGPYNSPLHF
TGTGCCAGTTCGACAGGCCCCTATAATTCACCCCTCCACTTT
>TRBJ1-5|TRBV5-5|TRBD1|few
CASSGGTGGLGQPQHF
TGTGCCAGCAGCGGCGGGACAGGGGGATTGGGGCAGCCCCAGCATTTT
>TRBJ2-2|TRBV7-8|TRBD1|few
CASVDRGHGELFF
TGTGCCAGCGTGGACAGGGGGCACGGGGAGCTGTTTTTT
>TRBJ2-1|TRBV11-2|TRBD1|NA
CASSLWTGTVDKHEQFF
TGTGCCAGCAGCTTATGGACAGGGACGGTTGACAAGCATGAGCAGTTCTTC
>TRBJ1-1|TRBV28|NA|few
CASSLPRGRDTEAFF
TGTGCCAGCAGTTTACCACGGGGTCGGGACACTGAAGCTTTCTTT
>TRBJ2-7|TRBV7-8|TRBD2|few
CASSLPAGGPYEQYF
TGTGCCAGCAGCCTTCCAGCGGGGGGACCCTACGAGCAGTACTTC
>TRBJ2-7|TRBV7-9|TRBD2|NA
CASSAPGRESTYEQYF
TGTGCCAGCAGCGCCCCGGGGCGGGAGTCTACCTACGAGCAGTACTTC
>TRBJ1-6|TRBV2|NA|NA
CASSEEGVGSPLHF
TGTGCCAGCAGTGAGGAGGGTGTCGGTTCACCCCTCCACTTT
>TRBJ2-7|TRBV5-1|NA|few
CASSLGQAAYEQYF
TGCGCCAGCAGCTTGGGACAGGCCGCCTACGAGCAGTACTTC
>TRBJ2-7|TRBV6-6|NA|NA
CASSYSSVYEQYF
TGTGCCAGCAGTTACAGTAGTGTCTACGAGCAGTACTTC
>TRBJ1-5|TRBV4-3|NA|NA
CASSRSVESNQPQHF
TGCGCCAGCAGCCGCTCCGTTGAGAGCAATCAGCCCCAGCATTTT